One T cell receptor (beta chain) is described in this entry. Its target is unknown. Additional DNA sequences in this sample encode the identical CDR3. The data originate from a study of CD8+ T cells in alopecia areata. Whole-study findings and limits: TCRs were shared less clearly across patients than in mice, possibly for HLA-related reasons. Scalp samples also contribute reads from the resident alphabeta T cells found in normal skin. Higher clonality was seen in lesional scalp than in normal scalp, especially in alopecia totalis/universalis.

The V gene's germline CDR1 is SQVTM and CDR2 ANQGSEA. V dropped 4 bases and J dropped 2 bases, with 8 bases sitting between them. The CDR3 spans 12 residues. RNA was isolated and reverse transcribed to cDNA, the sequencing template. The assay was immunoSEQ multiplex PCR, and TCRdb's table has in-frame clones only and misses some. The sample lists about 99,000 clones, approximately 52% occurring once. This sequence joins TRBV29-1 and TRBJ2-5; D is unresolved. Sequencing was done on a sample of CD4+ T cells sorted from blood. The sequence was collected from a human donor in good health. CDR3 sequence: CSVGGDQETQYF. The CDR3 coding sequence is TGCAGCGTTGGTGGGGATCAAGAGACCCAGTACTTC.